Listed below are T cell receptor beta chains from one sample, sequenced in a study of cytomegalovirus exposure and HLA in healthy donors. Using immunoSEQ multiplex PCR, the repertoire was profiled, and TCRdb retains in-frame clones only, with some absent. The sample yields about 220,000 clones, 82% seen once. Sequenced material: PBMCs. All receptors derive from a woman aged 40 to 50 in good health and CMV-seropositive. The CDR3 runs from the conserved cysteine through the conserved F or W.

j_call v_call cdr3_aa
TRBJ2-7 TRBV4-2 CASSQELGLASSYEQYF
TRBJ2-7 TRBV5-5 CASSLRQGPYEQYF
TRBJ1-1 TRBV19 CASSIRTGDLNTEAFF
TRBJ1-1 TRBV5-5 CASSLGPGWLTGPTEAFF
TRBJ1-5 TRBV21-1 CASSTTARDLYSNQPQHF
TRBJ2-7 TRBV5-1 CASSLTGGAPYEQYF
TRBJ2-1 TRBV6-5 CASSHSDRAAEQFF
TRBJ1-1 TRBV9 CASSPNVNVNTEAFF
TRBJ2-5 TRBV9 CASSVGLAGAQETQYF
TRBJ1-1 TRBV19 CASSAPGQGELTEAFF
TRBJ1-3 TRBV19 CASSVDSSSGNTIYF
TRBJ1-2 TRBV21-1 CASSKDRGYGYTF
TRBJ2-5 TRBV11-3 CASSPRTSGNSRVETQYF
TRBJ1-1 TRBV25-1 CASSSILSAGTEAFF
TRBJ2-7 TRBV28 CASSPQDYEQYF
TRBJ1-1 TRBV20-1 CSATGGTEAFF
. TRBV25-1 CASLPAGTGLSEQYF
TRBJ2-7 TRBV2 CASDVAEESYEQYF
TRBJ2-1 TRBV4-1 CASSQGEGSYNEQFF
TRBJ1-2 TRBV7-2 CASSLGTGDGYTF
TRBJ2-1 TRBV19 CASSIGQNNEQFF
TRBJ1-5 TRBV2 CASSVGQGAQPQHF
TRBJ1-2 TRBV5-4 CASSLGRDRGVETF
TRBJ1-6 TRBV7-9 CASSLGGNRNSPLHF
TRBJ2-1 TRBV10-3 CAISAAPSTNEQFF
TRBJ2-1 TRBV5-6 CASSLGGGDGGNEQFF
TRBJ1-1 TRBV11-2 CASSLAGTRAFF
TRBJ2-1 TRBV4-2 CASSQGLLRYNEQFF
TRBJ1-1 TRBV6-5 CASSYSLGTEAFF
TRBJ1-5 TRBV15 CATSRGQGRAQPQHF
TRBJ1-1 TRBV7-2 CASSSEGQVSTEAFF
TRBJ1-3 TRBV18 CASSPVGGTGNTIYF
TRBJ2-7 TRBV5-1 CASRPTAPPYEQYF
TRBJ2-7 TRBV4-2 CASSQENSVFYEQYF
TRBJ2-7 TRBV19 CASSNTGASSYEQYF
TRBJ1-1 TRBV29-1 CSVNPHGSNTEAFF
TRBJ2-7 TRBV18 CASSRGQGGGEQYF
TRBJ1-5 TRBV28 CASSAQQGWQPQHF
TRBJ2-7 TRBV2 CASRGTGSSYEQYF
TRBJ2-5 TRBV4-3 CASSQGLWETQYF
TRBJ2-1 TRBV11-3 CASSLDRGTYNEQFF
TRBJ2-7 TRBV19 CASSRVQELGRTGVYEQYF
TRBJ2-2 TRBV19 CASSPGTGGTGELFF
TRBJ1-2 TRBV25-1 CASSDVSKGENGYTF
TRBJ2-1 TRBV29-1 CSVRTSGSYNEQFF
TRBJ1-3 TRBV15 CATSTYLQGNTIYF
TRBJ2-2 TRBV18 CASSPSGWTGELFF
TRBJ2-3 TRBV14 CASSQGTSFRGSDTQYF